The following is a T cell receptor beta chain sequence with its context. The antigen is not known. The identical CDR3 is also encoded by other nucleotide sequences in the sample. V was pared by 4 bases and J by 1 base, with 4 bases between. The CDR3 loop spans 11 amino acids. Germline CDR1 is DFQATT and CDR2 is SNEGSKA (reference sequence). The data are from a study of beta chain features in type 1 diabetes. Broader study findings: The naive, central memory and Treg TCRB repertoires looked more alike in patients than they did in healthy donors.

Via CD45RO/CCR7/CD25/CD127/CD95/CD27, cells of the CD4+ naive, central memory, regulatory and stem cell-like memory subsets were sorted. All of the isolated RNA was reverse transcribed, so expressed TCRB transcripts were sequenced. The study sequenced naive, central memory and regulatory T cell samples to an average of about 3.5 million reads. Measured with immunoSEQ multiplex PCR; TCRdb has only the in-frame clones, and not every one. In the table there are 300,000 to 350,000 clones, 11% to 15% of which are singletons. The clonotype originates from a man younger than 45 in good health. The material sequenced was central memory CD4+ T cells from blood. V gene TRBV20-1 combines with J gene TRBJ1-1; D remains ambiguous. The CDR3 protein is CSAKKNTEAFF. CDR3 nucleotide sequence: TGCAGTGCTAAAAAGAACACTGAAGCTTTCTTT.